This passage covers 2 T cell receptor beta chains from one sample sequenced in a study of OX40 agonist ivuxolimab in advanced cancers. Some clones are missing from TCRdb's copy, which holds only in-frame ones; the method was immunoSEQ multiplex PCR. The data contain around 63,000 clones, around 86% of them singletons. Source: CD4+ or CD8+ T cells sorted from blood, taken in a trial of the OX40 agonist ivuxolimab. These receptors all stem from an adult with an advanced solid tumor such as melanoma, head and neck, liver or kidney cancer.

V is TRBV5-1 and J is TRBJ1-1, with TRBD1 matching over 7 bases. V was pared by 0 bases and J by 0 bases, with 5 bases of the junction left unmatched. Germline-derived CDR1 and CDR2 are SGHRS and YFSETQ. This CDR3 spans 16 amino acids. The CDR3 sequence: CASSLGQGNMNTEAFF. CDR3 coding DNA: TGCGCCAGCAGCTTGGGACAGGGAAACATGAACACTGAAGCTTTCTTT.

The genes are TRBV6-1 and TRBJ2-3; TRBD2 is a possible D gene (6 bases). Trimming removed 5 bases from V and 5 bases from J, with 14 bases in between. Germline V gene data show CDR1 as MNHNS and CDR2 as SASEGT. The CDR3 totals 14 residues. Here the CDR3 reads CASSQGLSRDTQYF. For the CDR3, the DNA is TGTGCCAGCAGTCAGGGACTTTCGCGAGATACGCAGTATTTT.